This record covers a single T cell receptor (beta chain). This sample is drawn from a study of blood T cell repertoires in COVID-19. Overall study context: The United States, Italy and Spain provided the acute and convalescent COVID-19 samples. PBMCs, B-cell-depleted T cells, or T cells provided the cDNA or gDNA that made up the material.

Generated by immunoSEQ multiplex PCR, the TCRdb table keeps only in-frame clones and is missing some. The repertoire has around 140,000 clones, 65% to 85% of them found once; the top ten carry 17%. This CDR3 comprises 16 residues. Germline V lookup: CDR1 GTSNPN, CDR2 SVGIG (reference sequence). Trimming cost V 3 bases and J 0 bases; bases outside gene matches: 9. The TCR comes from a woman of 80 years or more with acute or convalescent COVID-19. What was sequenced was peripheral blood. The chain has TRBV30 and TRBJ2-3, with 7 nucleotides matching TRBD2. The CDR3 DNA reads TGTGCCTGGAGAAGAGGGCTAGCGGCTAGCACAGATACGCAGTATTTT. It codes for CAWRRGLAASTDTQYF.